These 21 T cell receptor beta chains came from one sample sequenced in a study of monozygotic twins with cystic fibrosis. Data came from immunoSEQ multiplex PCR; TCRdb stores just in-frame clones and leaves some out. Here the sample spans tens of thousands of clones, approximately 97% being singletons. Material: blood. The receptors shown here come from a girl aged 5-17 years with cystic fibrosis.

The genes are TRBV2 and TRBJ2-7; TRBD2 agrees at 13 bases. V dropped 7 bases and J dropped 6; count of bases not matched to a gene: 21. The CDR3 loop spans 19 amino acids. CDR1 SNHLY and CDR2 FYNNEI come from the germline V gene. CDR3 sequence: CASTFPGTSGTRTLGEQYV. CDR3 DNA sequence: TGTGCCAGCACCTTCCCTGGGACTAGCGGGACTCGCACCCTTGGCGAGCAGTACGTC.

V and J are TRBV25-1 and TRBJ2-5; D might be TRBD1 (5 bases). The better agreement between TRBJ2-7 and the DNA end casts doubt on the J call. The CDR3 extends over 11 amino acids. Looked up from germline, CDR1 is MGHDK and CDR2 is SYGVNS. The CDR3 nucleotides read TGTGCCAGCAGCCAGGGCTACGAGCAGTACTTC. Its protein product is CASSQGYEQYF.

This clone has a single count. V gene TRBV9 combines with J gene TRBJ1-4; possibly TRBD1 for D (5 bases). Trimming pared 0 bases from V and 7 bases from J, leaving 13 bases between. Germline V gene sequence: CDR1 SGDLS, CDR2 YYNGEE. This CDR3 has 15 amino acids. The CDR3 DNA follows: TGTGCCAGCAGCGTAGGACCCACAGGTGTTGAAAAACTGTTTTTT. This gives the protein CASSVGPTGVEKLFF.

The gene calls are TRBV5-4 and TRBJ2-5, with TRBD1 matching over 8 bases. V was pared by 4 bases and J by 5 bases, with 4 bases of the junction left unmatched. The germline V gene encodes CDR1 SGHNT and CDR2 YYREEE (reference sequence). The CDR3 has 13 residues. The CDR3 coding sequence is TGTGCCAGCAGCCGGGACAGGCGTGAGACCCAGTACTTC. Translation: CASSRDRRETQYF.

V gene TRBV9 combines with J gene TRBJ2-1, with 12 positions matching TRBD2. Germline V gives CDR1 SGDLS, CDR2 YYNGEE. V lost 0 bases to trimming and J lost 6 bases; unmatched junction nucleotides: 4. CDR3 length: 16 amino acids. The CDR3, as DNA: TGTGCCAGCAGCGTAGAACTAGCGGGGGGTACCAATGAGCAGTTCTTC. Its translation: CASSVELAGGTNEQFF.

V usage is TRBV7-9 and J usage is TRBJ1-2; no firm D call. Between the trimmed V and J ends, which lost 5 bases and 1 base, there was a span of 11 bases. Germline V lookup: CDR1 SEHNR, CDR2 FQNEAQ (reference sequence). The CDR3 totals 14 residues. The CDR3 is CASSPETGNYGYTF. The CDR3, as DNA: TGTGCCAGCAGCCCCGAGACTGGTAACTATGGCTACACCTTC.

V usage is TRBV18 and J usage is TRBJ2-3, with D perhaps matching TRBD2 (6 bases). The germline V and J ends were trimmed by 6 bases and 5 bases, with 24 bases remaining between them. Germline assignment: CDR1 KGHSH and CDR2 LQKENI. The length of the CDR3 is 17 residues. CDR3 loop: CASSPRVGGQGGDTQYF. For the CDR3, the DNA is TGTGCCAGCTCGCCTAGGGTGGGAGGCCAAGGTGGAGATACGCAGTATTTT.

This rearrangement joins TRBV30 to TRBJ2-1, with TRBD2 matching 14 bases. With V trimmed by 4 bases and J by 12 bases, 8 bases remained unmatched. CDR1 is GTSNPN, CDR2 SVGIG, per germline (reference sequence). This CDR3 region has 14 residues. Here the CDR3 reads CAWNEGLAGGRQFF. CDR3 nucleotide sequence: TGTGCCTGGAACGAAGGACTAGCGGGAGGACGGCAGTTCTTC.

The gene calls are TRBV15 and TRBJ1-1, with no clear D. The CDR3 consists of 14 residues. Germline CDR1 LNHNV, CDR2 YYDKDF (reference sequence). Trimming took off 0 bases at V and 6 bases at J, with 11 bases between the two ends. The DNA for the CDR3 is TGTGCCACCAGCAGAGAGTTGGGTCTGGCTGAAGCTTTCTTT. Encoded protein: CATSRELGLAEAFF.

The chain carries TRBV6-5 and TRBJ2-2; D unresolved. Germline CDR1 is MNHEY and CDR2 is SVGAGI. The CDR3 runs to 15 residues. Trimming pared 6 bases from V and 7 bases from J, leaving 18 bases between. The CDR3 region is CASSQPSRRIGELFF. The CDR3 DNA reads as TGTGCCAGCAGCCAGCCCAGCAGACGGATCGGGGAGCTGTTTTTT.

The chain couples TRBV2 to TRBJ2-7, with D possibly being TRBD2 (6 bases). This CDR3 is 17 amino acids long. Trimming pared 10 bases from V and 3 bases from J, leaving 28 bases between. Per germline, CDR1 SNHLY and CDR2 FYNNEI. The CDR3 is CAILPSLGTTRSYEQYF. DNA for the CDR3: TGTGCCATCCTACCCAGTTTGGGGACGACTAGGAGCTACGAGCAGTACTTC.

Note on this clone: One end of the junction is discordant with germline, which a read error may explain. V is TRBV7-7 and J is TRBJ2-1; TRBD2 might be the D (6 bases). The length of the CDR3 is 15 residues. In germline, CDR1 is SSHAT, CDR2 FNYEAQ (reference sequence). The CDR3 is CASSLESSGYNEQFF. The CDR3 DNA is TGTGCTAGCAGCTTGGAGAGTAGCGGCTACAATGAGCAGTTCTTC.

This chain connects TRBV5-1 to TRBJ2-1; 10 bases line up with TRBD1. This CDR3 comprises 16 residues. The germline V gene encodes CDR1 SGHRS and CDR2 YFSETQ. J gave up 6 bases and V 4 bases, and 10 bases lay outside the gene matches. As DNA, the CDR3 is TGCGCCAGCAGCGAACCCGACAGGGGGCGCAGCAATGAGCAGTTCTTC. Its translation is CASSEPDRGRSNEQFF.

A single count supports this clone. The genes are TRBV13 and TRBJ1-1; tentative D call: TRBD1 (6 bases). Germline CDR1 PRHDT, CDR2 FYEKMQ (reference sequence). This CDR3 contains 21 residues. Trimming left V 2 bases short and J 4 bases short, with 32 bases between. CDR3 in amino acids: CASSLSGLFGGQDLSSTEAFF. The DNA of the CDR3 is TGTGCCAGCAGCTTATCTGGATTATTTGGGGGGCAGGACCTTTCCAGCACTGAAGCTTTCTTT. Full variable domain (remainder filled in from reference TRBV13 and TRBJ1-1): AAGVIQSPRHLIKEKRETATLKCYPIPRHDTVYWYQQGPGQDPQFLISFYEKMQSDKGSIPDRFSAQQFSDYHSELNMSSLELGDSALYFCASSLSGLFGGQDLSSTEAFFGQGTRLTVV.

The rearrangement links TRBV5-4 to TRBJ1-4; no clear D gene. Trimming shortened V by 3 bases and J by 7 bases, and 16 bases separated the two germline ends. The germline gives CDR1 SGHNT, CDR2 YYREEE (reference sequence). This CDR3 is 15 amino acids long. This CDR3 reads CASSSQEGLGEKLFF. The CDR3 bases are TGTGCCAGCAGCTCCCAGGAGGGTTTAGGTGAAAAACTGTTTTTT.

V is TRBV4-3 and J is TRBJ2-1, with D unresolved. V was trimmed by 1 base and J by 2 bases, leaving 9 bases between them. The CDR3 sequence is 15 residues long. Germline V gene data show CDR1 as LGHNA and CDR2 as YSLEER. In DNA, the CDR3 is TGCGCCAGCAGCCAAGTCGTAGGAGCCTACAATGAGCAGTTCTTC. This sequence encodes CASSQVVGAYNEQFF.

The CDR3, as DNA: TGTGCCTGGAGTGTAACGATACAACTCTACGAGCAGTACTTC. It encodes CAWSVTIQLYEQYF. This chain joins TRBV30 and TRBJ2-7; no clear D. The germline V gene encodes CDR1 GTSNPN and CDR2 SVGIG (reference sequence). This CDR3 is 14 amino acids long. Trimming stripped 0 bases from V and 3 bases from J, with 12 bases between. Full variable domain (rest looked up from reference TRBV30 and TRBJ2-7): SQTIHQWPATLVQPVGSPLSLECTVEGTSNPNLYWYRQAAGRGLQLLFYSVGIGQISSEVPQNLSASRPQDRQFILSSKKLLLSDSGFYLCAWSVTIQLYEQYFGPGTRLTVT.

This chain links TRBV9 with TRBJ1-1; no definite D call. The CDR3 totals 12 residues. The V gene's germline CDR1 is SGDLS and CDR2 YYNGEE. V was trimmed by 5 bases and J by 3 bases, leaving 8 bases between them. CDR3 DNA sequence: TGTGCCAGCAGTCTCGCGGACACTGAAGCTTTCTTT. Its protein is CASSLADTEAFF.

The rearrangement links TRBV27 to TRBJ2-7; 8 positions match TRBD1. J gave up 3 bases and V 5 bases, and 9 bases lay outside the gene matches. Germline assignment: CDR1 MNHEY and CDR2 SMNVEV (reference sequence). CDR3 length: 15 residues. In DNA form, the CDR3 reads TGTGCCAGCAGTCCACGGACAGGGAAAAACTACGAGCAGTACGTC. This sequence encodes CASSPRTGKNYEQYV.

This clone was counted a single time. V usage is TRBV7-8 and J usage is TRBJ1-4; D gene uncertain. Germline assignment: CDR1 SGHVS and CDR2 FQNEAQ. V was shortened by 1 base and J by 3 bases, with 6 bases between the two germline ends. The CDR3 is 14 amino acids. The CDR3 nucleotides are TGTGCCAGCAGCTTAGGGAGGGCTAATGAAAAACTGTTTTTT. This translates into CASSLGRANEKLFF.

The chain has TRBV5-1 and TRBJ1-1; no definite D call. The CDR3 is made up of 13 amino acids. The V gene's germline CDR1 is SGHRS and CDR2 YFSETQ. V was shortened by 0 bases and J by 8 bases, with 11 bases between the two germline ends. In DNA, the CDR3 is TGCGCCAGCAGCTTGGCCGGGCCGGAGGAAGCTTTCTTT. It codes for CASSLAGPEEAFF.